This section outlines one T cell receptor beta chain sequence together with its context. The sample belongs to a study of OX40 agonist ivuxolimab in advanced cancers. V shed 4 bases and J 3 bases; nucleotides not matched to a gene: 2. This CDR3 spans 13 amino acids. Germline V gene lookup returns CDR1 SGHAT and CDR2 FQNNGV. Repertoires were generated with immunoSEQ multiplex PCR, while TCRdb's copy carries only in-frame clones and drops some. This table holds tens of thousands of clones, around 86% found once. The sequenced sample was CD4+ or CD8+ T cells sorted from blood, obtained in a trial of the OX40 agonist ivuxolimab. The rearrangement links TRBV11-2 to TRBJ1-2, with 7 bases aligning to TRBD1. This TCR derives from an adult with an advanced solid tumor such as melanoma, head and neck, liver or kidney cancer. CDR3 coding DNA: TGTGCCAGCAGCTCCGACAGGGACTATGGCTACACCTTC. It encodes CASSSDRDYGYTF.